The 21 T cell receptor beta chains listed next were all sequenced from one sample in a study of technical replicates of blood from a few donors (dated by TCRdb to the late 2010s). The receptor library was made with the immunoSEQ multiplex PCR assay. In TCRdb, the immuneACCESS table is reduced to in-frame sequences with V and J assigned. These tables do not hold every clone; where another copy was compared, an unresolved V gene accounts for under half, and the others remain unexplained. The sample table lists more than 60,000 clones, roughly 93% of them with a count of one. The top ten clones comprise 0.35% to 0.45% of the sample. Sequencing was performed on T cells isolated from PBMCs. The receptors shown here come from a human donor in good health.

The chain links TRBV21-1 to TRBJ2-3; the table's D call, TRBD2, was not checked against the DNA. TRBV21-1 is labeled a pseudogene. The CDR3 loop spans 17 amino acids. The CDR3 loop is CASSRGTSGRVPDTQYF. CDR3 DNA: TGTGCCAGCAGCAGAGGGACTAGCGGGAGGGTCCCAGATACGCAGTATTTT.

J is TRBJ1-2 and V is TRBV15; TRBD1 might be the D (5 bases). The CDR3 runs 11 residues. Trimming left V 5 bases short and J 6 bases short, with 7 bases between. Germline assignment: CDR1 LNHNV and CDR2 YYDKDF (reference sequence). CDR3 protein: CATSFRDGYTF. The CDR3 DNA reads as TGTGCCACCAGCTTCAGGGATGGCTACACCTTC.

A few counts support this clone. This chain uses TRBV6-5 with TRBJ1-2; D gene uncertain. The germline gives CDR1 MNHEY, CDR2 SVGAGI. CDR3 length equals 14 residues. V was trimmed by 6 bases and J by 3 bases, leaving 14 bases between them. CDR3 nucleotides: TGTGCCAGCAGCCAGGCGCGGGAGCACTATGGCTACACCTTC. It is translated as CASSQAREHYGYTF.

This chain links TRBV7-3 with TRBJ2-1, with TRBD2 identical over 7 bases. CDR1 and CDR2 from the germline V gene are SGHTA and FQGTGA. The junction had 9 bases not matched to a gene; V was cut back by 1 base and J by 6 bases. The CDR3 is made up of 16 amino acids. CDR3 in amino acids: CASSLRGGSRGNEQFF. In DNA form, the CDR3 reads TGTGCCAGCAGCTTAAGGGGCGGGAGTAGAGGCAATGAGCAGTTCTTC. Variable domain in full (rest from reference TRBV7-3 and TRBJ2-1): GAGVSQTPSNKVTEKGKYVELRCDPISGHTALYWYRQSLGQGPEFLIYFQGTGAADDSGLPNDRFFAVRPEGSVSTLKIQRTERGDSAVYLCASSLRGGSRGNEQFFGPGTRLTVL.

The count of this clone is one. The chain combines TRBV19 with TRBJ2-7; the match to TRBD1 covers 7 bases. Germline CDR1 LNHDA, CDR2 SQIVND (reference sequence). J gave up 4 bases and V 3 bases, and 9 bases lay outside the gene matches. The CDR3 extends over 15 amino acids. CDR3 DNA sequence: TGTGCCAGTAGTATGGAGACAGGGCCTCCTTACGAGCAGTACTTC. Amino acids: CASSMETGPPYEQYF.

The rearrangement links TRBV7-9 to TRBJ1-2, with D possibly matching TRBD1 (5 bases). Trimming stripped 1 base from V and 6 bases from J, with 9 bases between. The CDR3 loop spans 13 amino acids. CDR1 is SEHNR, CDR2 FQNEAQ, per germline (reference sequence). The CDR3 coding sequence is TGTGCCAGCAGCTTAGAACCAGGGCATGGCTACACCTTC. Translation gives CASSLEPGHGYTF.

The chain joins TRBV9 to TRBJ2-1; TRBD2 matches at 7 bases. The J segment lost 2 bases and the V segment lost 0 bases, leaving 5 bases of the junction unmatched. Germline CDR1 reads SGDLS; CDR2 reads YYNGEE. The CDR3 is made up of 16 amino acids. The CDR3 DNA reads TGTGCCAGCAGCGTAGTAGCGGGCGCCGCCTACAATGAGCAGTTCTTC. It encodes CASSVVAGAAYNEQFF.

The rearrangement uses TRBV11-3 and TRBJ1-1; D unclear. The CDR3 covers 13 residues. V dropped 4 bases and J dropped 4 bases, with 10 bases sitting between them. Looked up from germline, CDR1 is SGHNT and CDR2 is YENEEA. CDR3 amino acids: CASSSEEGTEAFF. The CDR3 DNA is TGTGCCAGCAGCTCCGAAGAGGGCACTGAAGCTTTCTTT. Full variable domain (rest looked up from reference TRBV11-3 and TRBJ1-1): EAGVVQSPRYKIIEKKQPVAFWCNPISGHNTLYWYLQNLGQGPELLIRYENEEAVDDSQLPKDRFSAERLKGVDSTLKIQPAELGDSAVYLCASSSEEGTEAFFGQGTRLTVV.

This clone was counted once. The genes are TRBV5-1 and TRBJ2-7; D is perhaps TRBD1 (6 bases). The CDR3 spans 13 residues. Trimming shortened V by 5 bases and J by 3 bases, and 12 bases separated the two germline ends. The V gene's germline CDR1 is SGHRS and CDR2 YFSETQ. The CDR3 DNA is TGCGCCAGCAGATGGGGGACAAACTACGAGCAGTACTTC. Residues: CASRWGTNYEQYF.

This chain connects TRBV28 to TRBJ2-7; D might be TRBD2 (5 bases). The V gene's germline CDR1 is MDHEN and CDR2 SYDVKM. V shed 1 base and J shed 4 bases, with 8 bases lying between them. CDR3 length equals 13 residues. DNA of the CDR3: TGTGCCAGCAGTTTATCTGGCGGGTACGAGCAGTACTTC. The encoded protein is CASSLSGGYEQYF. Full variable domain (outside the CDR3, taken from reference TRBV28 and TRBJ2-7): DVKVTQSSRYLVKRTGEKVFLECVQDMDHENMFWYRQDPGLGLRLIYFSYDVKMKEKGDIPEGYSVSREKKERFSLILESASTNQTSMYLCASSLSGGYEQYFGPGTRLTVT.

Notes on this clone: One junction end does not reproduce the germline sequence, and a read error may be involved. The rearrangement joins TRBV7-7 to TRBJ2-3; tentatively, D is TRBD1 (5 bases). CDR1 SSHAT and CDR2 FNYEAQ come from the germline V gene (reference sequence). The CDR3 is 17 amino acids. As DNA, the CDR3 is TGTGCTAGCAGCTTAGCCAGGACACCTGAACCCACAGATACGCAGTATTTT. This gives the protein CASSLARTPEPTDTQYF.

The chain has TRBV4-3 and TRBJ2-3, with 7 bases that match TRBD1. This CDR3 region has 15 residues. Germline loops: CDR1 LGHNA, CDR2 YSLEER. The J segment lost 5 bases and the V segment lost 4 bases, leaving 9 bases of the junction unmatched. CDR3 DNA sequence: TGCGCCAGCAGCCGAGAGACAGGGCGTGAAGATACGCAGTATTTT. Translating gives CASSRETGREDTQYF.

This chain links TRBV4-3 with TRBJ2-3; D ambiguous. CDR3 length equals 13 residues. The V end was cut by 0 bases, the J end by 6 bases, with 7 bases between. Per the germline V gene, CDR1 is LGHNA and CDR2 is YSLEER. The CDR3 sequence: CASSQDPFDTQYF. The CDR3, as DNA: TGCGCCAGCAGCCAAGATCCGTTCGATACGCAGTATTTT.

The chain carries TRBV9 and TRBJ1-4; D is unclear. Trimming left V 2 bases short and J 4 bases short, with 15 bases between. The germline gives CDR1 SGDLS, CDR2 YYNGEE. CDR3 length: 16 residues. The CDR3: CASSVLSGAGNEKLFF. The CDR3 nucleotides read TGTGCCAGCAGCGTTTTGAGTGGCGCAGGTAATGAAAAACTGTTTTTT.

The rearrangement links TRBV9 to TRBJ2-1; 14 nucleotides agree with TRBD2. The CDR3 has 16 residues. With V trimmed by 3 bases and J by 3 bases, 2 bases remained unmatched. Looked up from germline, CDR1 is SGDLS and CDR2 is YYNGEE. The CDR3 nucleotides read TGTGCCAGCAGCGACGGACTAGCGGGAGGCTACAATGAGCAGTTCTTC. Its translation is CASSDGLAGGYNEQFF.

The chain joins TRBV15 to TRBJ1-1; no clear D gene. CDR1 and CDR2 (germline): LNHNV, YYDKDF (reference sequence). The ends were cut back, 0 bases at V and 0 bases at J, with 11 bases in the middle. This CDR3 has 16 amino acids. The CDR3 protein is CATSRDSEFLNTEAFF. For the CDR3, the DNA is TGTGCCACCAGCAGAGATTCAGAATTCTTGAACACTGAAGCTTTCTTT.

The chain employs TRBV6-5 and TRBJ1-3; D is ambiguous. V was clipped by 0 bases and J by 3 bases, with 6 bases between them. The CDR3 spans 14 residues. Per the germline V gene, CDR1 is MNHEY and CDR2 is SVGAGI. DNA of the CDR3: TGTGCCAGCAGTTACTCCCAGTATGGAAACACCATATATTTT. It encodes CASSYSQYGNTIYF.

The chain uses TRBV6-5 and TRBJ2-7; D perhaps matches TRBD1 (5 bases). The CDR3 has 15 residues. Between the trimmed V and J ends, which lost 0 bases and 2 bases, there was a span of 11 bases. The V gene's germline CDR1 is MNHEY and CDR2 SVGAGI. The CDR3 coding sequence is TGTGCCAGCAGTTACTCGAGCAGGACAACCTACGAGCAGTACTTC. It translates to CASSYSSRTTYEQYF.

The gene calls are TRBV19 and TRBJ2-7; a weak D match, TRBD1 (6 bases). From germline, CDR1 is LNHDA and CDR2 SQIVND (reference sequence). Trimming left V 5 bases short and J 7 bases short, with 12 bases between. The CDR3 is made up of 12 amino acids. CDR3 region: CASSYQGREQYF. CDR3 coding DNA: TGTGCCAGTAGTTATCAGGGGAGAGAGCAGTACTTC.

The rearrangement uses TRBV5-4 and TRBJ2-7; D uncertain. V was pared by 3 bases and J by 3 bases, with 7 bases between. Germline CDR1 reads SGHNT; CDR2 reads YYREEE (reference sequence). The CDR3 spans 12 residues. Written as DNA, the CDR3 is TGTGCCAGCAGCTCGTCGGGCTACGAGCAGTACTTC. Amino acid sequence: CASSSSGYEQYF.

V usage is TRBV6-1 and J usage is TRBJ1-2; 10 bases line up with TRBD1. Germline assignment: CDR1 MNHNS and CDR2 SASEGT. With 6 bases clipped from V and 4 bases from J, the junction kept 5 bases outside the gene matches. The CDR3 extends over 14 amino acids. CDR3 sequence reads: CASSERDRGYGYTF. CDR3 sequence (DNA): TGTGCCAGCAGCGAGCGGGACAGGGGCTATGGCTACACCTTC.